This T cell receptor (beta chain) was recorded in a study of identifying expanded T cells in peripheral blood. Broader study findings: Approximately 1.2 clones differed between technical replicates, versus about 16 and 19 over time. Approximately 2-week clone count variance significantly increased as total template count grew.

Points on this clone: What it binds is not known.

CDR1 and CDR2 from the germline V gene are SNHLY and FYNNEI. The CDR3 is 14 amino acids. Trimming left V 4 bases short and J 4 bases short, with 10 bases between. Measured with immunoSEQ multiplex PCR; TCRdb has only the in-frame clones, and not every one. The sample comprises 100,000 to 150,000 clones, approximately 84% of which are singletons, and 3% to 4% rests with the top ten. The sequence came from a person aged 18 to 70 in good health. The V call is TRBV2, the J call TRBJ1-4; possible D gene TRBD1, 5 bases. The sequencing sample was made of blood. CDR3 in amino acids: CASSVRQLNEKLFF. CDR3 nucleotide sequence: TGTGCCAGCAGTGTGAGACAGCTTAATGAAAAACTGTTTTTT.